These 30 T cell receptor beta chains came from one sample sequenced in a study of T cells in narcolepsy. Clones were sequenced by immunoSEQ multiplex PCR, and TCRdb holds only the in-frame ones, with some missing. The table has 15,000 to 20,000 clones, just under 75% seen once. Sequencing was carried out using CD45RA- memory CD8+ T cells from PBMCs. These receptors were taken from a human donor with narcolepsy.

Only a few counts were recorded for this clone. The V and J genes are TRBV4-2 and TRBJ2-7; D unresolved. V dropped 1 base and J dropped 4 bases, with 8 bases sitting between them. Looked up from germline, CDR1 is LGHNA and CDR2 is YNFKEQ. The CDR3 loop spans 13 amino acids. The CDR3 nucleotides are TGTGCCAGCAGCCAAGTTTCCAGGTACGAGCAGTACTTC. It encodes CASSQVSRYEQYF.

The chain is built from TRBV4-3 and TRBJ2-3, with D possibly matching TRBD1 (7 bases). Trimming took off 0 bases at V and 3 bases at J, with 16 bases between the two ends. This CDR3 region has 17 residues. CDR1 LGHNA and CDR2 YSLEER come from the germline V gene. CDR3 nucleotide sequence: TGCGCCAGCAGCCAAGATGGCCAGGGGGGTGAGACAGATACGCAGTATTTT. Protein sequence: CASSQDGQGGETDTQYF.

This clone was picked up a small number of times. V is TRBV5-1 and J is TRBJ1-2, with D perhaps TRBD1 (6 bases). Germline CDR1 is SGHRS and CDR2 is YFSETQ. The CDR3 has 17 residues. Trimming shortened V by 3 bases and J by 4 bases, and 22 bases separated the two germline ends. CDR3 coding DNA: TGCGCCAGCAGCTCCCGGGGCGACAGGCGGGTAATCTATGGCTACACCTTC. Residues: CASSSRGDRRVIYGYTF. Looking up the rest from reference TRBV5-1 and TRBJ1-2 gives the full variable domain: KAGVTQTPRYLIKTRGQQVTLSCSPISGHRSVSWYQQTPGQGLQFLFEYFSETQRNKGNFPGRFSGRQFSNSRSEMNVSTLELGDSALYLCASSSRGDRRVIYGYTFGSGTRLTVV.

The chain uses TRBV2 and TRBJ2-7; a possible D gene is TRBD1 (5 bases). Germline CDR1 SNHLY, CDR2 FYNNEI. This CDR3 comprises 12 residues. Trimming cost V 6 bases and J 3 bases, with 9 bases left between them. CDR3 loop: CASSQDNYEQYF. The DNA of the CDR3 is TGTGCCAGCAGCCAGGACAACTACGAGCAGTACTTC.

By share, this clone counts as medium-sized. The V and J genes are TRBV12-1 and TRBJ1-1. TRBV12-1 is reported as a pseudogene. This CDR3 is 13 amino acids long. The CDR3 coding sequence is TGTGCCAGGTGGGGGGGCCTGAACACTGAAGCTTTCTTT. The encoded protein is CARWGGLNTEAFF.

The V and J genes are TRBV2 and TRBJ2-7, with D possibly TRBD2 on 6 matching bases. CDR3 size: 15 residues. V gave up 1 base and J gave up 0 bases, with 10 bases separating them. The germline CDR1 and CDR2 sequences are SNHLY and FYNNEI. The CDR3 region has the DNA TGTGCCAGCAGTGAAGGATGGGAGGTCTCCTACGAGCAGTACTTC. Amino acids: CASSEGWEVSYEQYF.

The rearrangement joins TRBV7-8 to TRBJ2-7; D not certain. Trimming left V 1 base short and J 3 bases short, with 4 bases between. CDR1 and CDR2 from the germline V gene are SGHVS and FQNEAQ. This CDR3 region has 12 residues. CDR3 DNA sequence: TGTGCCAGCAGCTTAGGATTCTACGAGCAGTACTTC. Amino acids: CASSLGFYEQYF.

The V and J genes are TRBV5-6 and TRBJ2-2, with D hard to call. V was trimmed by 3 bases and J by 3 bases, leaving 6 bases between them. The CDR3 loop spans 13 amino acids. Germline V lookup: CDR1 SGHDT, CDR2 YYEEEE. CDR3: CASSSSYTGELFF. In DNA form, the CDR3 reads TGTGCCAGCAGCTCATCTTACACCGGGGAGCTGTTTTTT.

The gene calls are TRBV5-6 and TRBJ2-5, with 7 bases lining up with TRBD1. The J call is in doubt because the DNA end fits TRBJ2-7 better. CDR3 length: 15 amino acids. Germline V gene data show CDR1 as SGHDT and CDR2 as YYEEEE. CDR3 nucleotide sequence: TGTGCCAGCAGCTTGAGACAGGGTAGGGTCGACGAGCAGTACTTC. Translation: CASSLRQGRVDEQYF.

The chain couples TRBV9 to TRBJ1-3, with D possibly matching TRBD1 (5 bases). The ends were cut back, 4 bases at V and 0 bases at J, with 14 bases in the middle. This CDR3 contains 16 residues. CDR1 and CDR2 (germline): SGDLS, YYNGEE. The DNA for the CDR3 is TGTGCCAGCAGCTTCCGGGACGGGCGCTCTGGAAACACCATATATTTT. Amino acid sequence: CASSFRDGRSGNTIYF.

This clone was observed a few times. The gene calls are TRBV7-9 and TRBJ2-7, with TRBD2 as a possible D gene (6 bases). CDR3 length: 15 residues. V gave up 6 bases and J gave up 5 bases, with 20 bases separating them. Germline V gives CDR1 SEHNR, CDR2 FQNEAQ (reference sequence). The CDR3 sequence is CASSDNWGDFDEQYF. CDR3 nucleotide sequence: TGTGCCAGCAGTGACAACTGGGGGGACTTCGACGAGCAGTACTTC.

The gene calls are TRBV7-6 and TRBJ1-2; D uncertain. There are 13 residues in the CDR3. CDR1 and CDR2 (germline): SGHVS, FNYEAQ. V lost 4 bases and J 8 bases, leaving 14 bases between the germline ends. This CDR3 is CASSSGRQVGYTF. CDR3 in DNA: TGTGCCAGCAGCTCTGGACGGCAAGTCGGCTACACCTTC. Complete variable domain (other parts from reference TRBV7-6 and TRBJ1-2): GAGVSQSPRYKVTKRGQDVALRCDPISGHVSLYWYRQALGQGPEFLTYFNYEAQQDKSGLPNDRFSAERPEGSISTLTIQRTEQRDSAMYRCASSSGRQVGYTFGSGTRLTVV.

CDR3 bases: TGTGCCAGTAGGGCATTAGGTAAGGATCAGCCCCAGCATTTT. Its protein product is CASRALGKDQPQHF. The chain links TRBV19 to TRBJ1-5, with D uncertain. The CDR3 is 14 amino acids. The germline CDR1 and CDR2 sequences are LNHDA and SQIVND (reference sequence). V was cut by 6 bases and J by 5 bases, with 14 bases left in between. Filled out from reference TRBV19 and TRBJ1-5, the complete variable domain reads DGGITQSPKYLFRKEGQNVTLSCEQNLNHDAMYWYRQDPGQGLRLIYYSQIVNDFQKGDIAEGYSVSREKKESFPLTVTSAQKNPTAFYLCASRALGKDQPQHFGDGTRLSIL.

The CDR3 is CASGAGETYEQYF. Here the CDR3 DNA reads TGTGCCAGCGGGGCGGGAGAGACCTACGAGCAGTACTTC. The chain employs TRBV7-6 and TRBJ2-7; 7 nucleotides agree with TRBD2. The CDR3 sequence is 13 residues long. Looked up from germline, CDR1 is SGHVS and CDR2 is FNYEAQ. After removal of 8 bases from V and 2 bases from J, the junction contained 6 bases not matched to a gene.

The chain carries TRBV7-3 and TRBJ1-1; tentative D call: TRBD1 (5 bases). Germline assignment: CDR1 SGHTA and CDR2 FQGTGA. This CDR3 comprises 12 residues. V lost 7 bases and J lost 10, with 16 bases in between. CDR3 DNA: TGTGCCAGCACCAACGGGCAGGGAGTAGCTTTCTTT. Residues: CASTNGQGVAFF. The variable domain in full, completed from reference TRBV7-3 and TRBJ1-1, reads GAGVSQTPSNKVTEKGKYVELRCDPISGHTALYWYRQSLGQGPEFLIYFQGTGAADDSGLPNDRFFAVRPEGSVSTLKIQRTERGDSAVYLCASTNGQGVAFFGQGTRLTVV.

The genes are TRBV18 and TRBJ2-7; 15 bases align to TRBD2. V gave up 2 bases and J gave up 2 bases; unmatched junction bases: 13. Germline lookup yields CDR1 KGHSH and CDR2 LQKENI. The CDR3 totals 20 residues. CDR3 DNA: TGTGCCAGCTCACCATCTAGACCGGGACTAGCGGGAGGCCTTCCCTACGAGCAGTACTTC. It codes for CASSPSRPGLAGGLPYEQYF.

This chain connects TRBV6-6 to TRBJ1-1, with D possibly being TRBD1 (6 bases). Looked up from germline, CDR1 is MNHNY and CDR2 is SVGAGI (reference sequence). This CDR3 spans 16 amino acids. V was cut by 6 bases and J by 4 bases, with 21 bases left in between. CDR3 in DNA: TGTGCCAGCAGCTCCGGGGGGAGGGAAGGGGGCACTGAAGCTTTCTTT. This encodes CASSSGGREGGTEAFF.

The chain recombines TRBV6-6 with TRBJ1-1, with a possible D match to TRBD1 (5 bases). The CDR3 has 12 amino acids. The V and J ends lost 0 bases and 7 bases respectively, with 6 bases between them. Looked up from germline, CDR1 is MNHNY and CDR2 is SVGAGI (reference sequence). CDR3 in amino acids: CASSYSDSEAFF. CDR3 sequence (DNA): TGTGCCAGCAGTTACTCTGACAGTGAAGCTTTCTTT.

This chain links TRBV4-2 with TRBJ2-5; D is unresolved. The end of the DNA is better explained by TRBJ2-7, so the J call may be wrong. The CDR3 consists of 14 residues. Germline CDR1 LGHNA, CDR2 YNFKEQ. The CDR3 DNA follows: TGTGCCAGCAGCCAAGATATAGAAAACTACGAGCAGTACTTC. Translating gives CASSQDIENYEQYF.

The rearrangement links TRBV6-5 to TRBJ1-5; 9 bases match TRBD1. Germline V gene lookup returns CDR1 MNHEY and CDR2 SVGAGI. The ends lost 11 bases at V and 8 bases at J; junction bases unmatched: 10. There are 13 residues in the CDR3. The CDR3 is CAGGQGGREPQHF. The CDR3 nucleotides are TGTGCCGGGGGACAGGGTGGCAGAGAGCCCCAGCATTTT.

The V and J genes are TRBV29-1 and TRBJ1-2; a weak D match, TRBD1 (6 bases). V lost 2 bases and J 13 bases, leaving 14 bases between the germline ends. This CDR3 has 11 amino acids. Germline lookup yields CDR1 SQVTM and CDR2 ANQGSEA. The CDR3 DNA follows: TGCAGCGTTGAATCTCGGGGGGCATGCACCTTC. Its translation is CSVESRGACTF.

The V and J genes are TRBV19 and TRBJ1-3; D gene ambiguous. The length of the CDR3 is 15 residues. Trimming removed 0 bases from V and 7 bases from J, with 13 bases in between. Germline V gene lookup returns CDR1 LNHDA and CDR2 SQIVND (reference sequence). In DNA form, the CDR3 reads TGTGCCAGTAGTATAGATCTGGGAGCCTTCAACACCATATATTTT. Protein product: CASSIDLGAFNTIYF.

The chain is built from TRBV18 and TRBJ1-2; D is unresolved. Trimming removed 0 bases at V and 5 bases at J, with 10 bases between. The CDR3 is made up of 14 amino acids. CDR1 KGHSH and CDR2 LQKENI come from the germline V gene. CDR3 sequence: CASSPPDDGYGYTF. CDR3 DNA: TGTGCCAGCTCACCACCGGACGATGGGTATGGCTACACCTTC.

The J gene is TRBJ2-3, the V gene TRBV6-4; TRBD2 aligns across 10 bases. V dropped 6 bases and J dropped 4; count of bases not matched to a gene: 7. This CDR3 has 15 residues. CDR1 MRHNA and CDR2 SNTAGT come from the germline V gene. The CDR3 protein is CASRASGRVSDTQYF. Here the CDR3 DNA reads TGTGCCAGCAGAGCTAGCGGGAGAGTATCAGATACGCAGTATTTT.

This clone is medium-sized by share. The chain has TRBV4-1 and TRBJ1-4; no firm D call. CDR1 and CDR2 from the germline V gene are MGHRA and YSYEKL. Trimming cost V 0 bases and J 12 bases, with 11 bases left between them. CDR3 length: 13 amino acids. The CDR3, as DNA: TGCGCCAGCAGCCAAGATACTAGCTTCGAACTGTTTTTT. Its translation is CASSQDTSFELFF.

This chain links TRBV2 with TRBJ1-5; 7 bases align to TRBD1. This CDR3 spans 13 amino acids. Unmatched junction bases numbered 2, after V lost 4 bases and J lost 5 bases. Per germline, CDR1 SNHLY and CDR2 FYNNEI. This CDR3 is CASSAQGYQPQHF. DNA of the CDR3: TGTGCCAGCAGTGCACAGGGGTATCAGCCCCAGCATTTT.

This clone was recorded a few times. The chain carries TRBV14 and TRBJ2-5; 10 bases are a match to TRBD2. The V gene end was trimmed by 4 bases and the J gene end by 2 bases; junction bases not matched to a gene: 4. Germline V gene lookup returns CDR1 SGHDN and CDR2 FVKESK. The CDR3 totals 15 residues. CDR3 in amino acids: CASSPSGRQQETQYF. CDR3 bases: TGTGCCAGCAGCCCTAGCGGGAGACAACAAGAGACCCAGTACTTC.

J is TRBJ2-7 and V is TRBV9; 7 nucleotides agree with TRBD1. After removal of 4 bases from V and 1 base from J, the junction contained 11 bases not matched to a gene. Germline-derived CDR1 and CDR2 are SGDLS and YYNGEE. The CDR3 spans 16 residues. CDR3 in amino acids: CASSPTGTEDSYEQYF. The CDR3 coding sequence is TGTGCCAGCAGCCCGACCGGGACAGAGGATTCCTACGAGCAGTACTTC.

The chain links TRBV2 to TRBJ2-7; a weak D match, TRBD1 (5 bases). The germline V and J ends were trimmed by 3 bases and 2 bases, with 14 bases remaining between them. The CDR3 has 15 amino acids. The germline V gene has CDR1 SNHLY and CDR2 FYNNEI. As DNA, the CDR3 is TGTGCCAGCAGTGAGGGGCAGGCAATTACCTACGAGCAGTACTTC. This encodes CASSEGQAITYEQYF. The variable domain in full, completed from reference TRBV2 and TRBJ2-7, reads EPEVTQTPSHQVTQMGQEVILRCVPISNHLYFYWYRQILGQKVEFLVSFYNNEISEKSEIFDDQFSVERPDGSNFTLKIRSTKLEDSAMYFCASSEGQAITYEQYFGPGTRLTVT.

The chain is built from TRBV5-6 and TRBJ2-7; the D is unclear. V lost 4 bases, J lost 0 bases, and 11 bases lay in between. The germline CDR1 and CDR2 sequences are SGHDT and YYEEEE. CDR3 length: 14 residues. DNA of the CDR3: TGTGCCAGCAGCCTGCAAGTTAGCTCCTACGAGCAGTACTTC. Protein sequence: CASSLQVSSYEQYF.